This entry lists 11 T cell receptor beta chains sequenced from one sample in a study of vaccination and CD4 T cells after COVID-19. Treatment given: roughly 10-day PBMC culture with coronavirus spike peptide pools or control peptides (ViraFEST assay). Cultured CD4+ T-cell DNA underwent Oncomine TCR Beta short-read sequencing. TCRdb passed the PCR reads through MiXCR, listing each CDR3 protein once. The sample has around 7,000 distinct CDR3 sequences, around 79% seen once. Their recognized antigens are unknown. Sequencing was performed on CD4+ T cells from blood, cultured in vitro. The source is a human donor who had recovered from COVID-19.

The rearrangement uses TRBV6-5 and TRBJ2-7, with 7 bases fitting TRBD1. Looked up from germline, CDR1 is MNHEY and CDR2 is SVGAGI. This CDR3 spans 13 amino acids. V lost 2 bases, J lost 6 bases, and 4 bases stayed unmatched. In DNA, the CDR3 is TGTGCCAGCAGTTACGAAGGGGGCAGCGAGCAGTACTTC. Amino acids: CASSYEGGSEQYF.

This chain connects TRBV4-3 to TRBJ2-7, with D possibly matching TRBD2 (5 bases). CDR3 length: 14 amino acids. Trimming stripped 0 bases from V and 4 bases from J, with 10 bases between. Per the germline V gene, CDR1 is LGHNA and CDR2 is YSLEER. CDR3: CASSQDARGYEQYF. CDR3 DNA: TGCGCCAGCAGCCAAGATGCAAGAGGGTACGAGCAGTACTTC.

This clonotype has only a few counts. The chain recombines TRBV20-1 with TRBJ1-1; D is uncertain. The CDR3 covers 15 residues. The germline V gene has CDR1 DFQATT and CDR2 SNEGSKA (reference sequence). Trimming removed 3 bases from V and 2 bases from J, with 16 bases in between. The CDR3 DNA reads as TGCAGTGCTAGCCGCCAGCCCGGGTCTAACACTGAAGCTTTCTTT. This encodes CSASRQPGSNTEAFF.

The count of this clonotype is one. This sequence joins TRBV6-1 and TRBJ2-5; 7 nucleotides match TRBD1. Germline loops: CDR1 MNHNS, CDR2 SASEGT. The junction had 11 bases not matched to a gene; V was cut back by 6 bases and J by 1 base. This CDR3 is built from 16 residues. The CDR3 nucleotides are TGTGCCAGCAGCAGGCCTGCCGGGACAGCCCAAGAGACCCAGTACTTC. Translating gives CASSRPAGTAQETQYF.

J is TRBJ1-1 and V is TRBV27; D gene uncertain. V was cut by 3 bases and J by 2 bases, with 7 bases left in between. Per the germline V gene, CDR1 is MNHEY and CDR2 is SMNVEV (reference sequence). This CDR3 is 13 amino acids long. CDR3 residues: CASSFKANTEAFF. The CDR3 coding sequence is TGTGCCAGCAGTTTTAAAGCAAACACTGAAGCTTTCTTT.

This clonotype has only one observation. The rearrangement links TRBV7-2 to TRBJ1-6, with D perhaps TRBD1 (6 bases). The CDR3 consists of 14 residues. Germline CDR1 and CDR2: SGHTA and FQGNSA. Between the trimmed V and J ends, which lost 7 bases and 14 bases, there was a span of 21 bases. CDR3 DNA: TGTGCCAGCACCACCTTCTATGGGGGCGGGGCCCTCCACTTT. It encodes CASTTFYGGGALHF.

The gene calls are TRBV20-1 and TRBJ1-5, with D uncertain. This CDR3 spans 12 amino acids. The germline CDR1 and CDR2 sequences are DFQATT and SNEGSKA (reference sequence). Trimming cost V 5 bases and J 4 bases, with 9 bases left between them. This chain's CDR3 is CSAWRKNQPQHF. CDR3 bases: TGCAGTGCTTGGCGGAAAAATCAGCCCCAGCATTTT.

This sequence joins TRBV7-2 and TRBJ2-5; the match to TRBD2 covers 9 bases. The CDR3 covers 14 residues. Germline CDR1 and CDR2: SGHTA and FQGNSA. V gave up 5 bases and J gave up 5 bases; unmatched junction bases: 6. Here the CDR3 reads CASSRSGRGETQYF. CDR3 bases: TGTGCCAGCAGCCGTAGCGGGAGAGGGGAGACCCAGTACTTC.

V and J are TRBV5-1 and TRBJ1-3; D uncertain. The V end lost 4 bases, the J end lost 7 bases, and 9 bases lay between the germline ends. Germline assignment: CDR1 SGHRS and CDR2 YFSETQ. This CDR3 is 12 amino acids long. CDR3 bases: TGCGCCAGCAGCCCGCCGGGTAACACCATATATTTT. Translated: CASSPPGNTIYF. The full variable domain, completed using reference TRBV5-1 and TRBJ1-3, is KAGVTQTPRYLIKTRGQQVTLSCSPISGHRSVSWYQQTPGQGLQFLFEYFSETQRNKGNFPGRFSGRQFSNSRSEMNVSTLELGDSALYLCASSPPGNTIYFGEGSWLTVV.

The CDR3 reads CASTLNQGMGTEAFF. The CDR3 DNA sequence: TGTGCCAGCACCCTGAATCAGGGGATGGGCACTGAAGCTTTCTTT. V is TRBV6-1 and J is TRBJ1-1; the D gene is possibly TRBD1 (6 bases). Deletions cut 7 bases from V and 4 bases from J, with 19 bases between. CDR3 length: 15 residues. Germline CDR1 and CDR2: MNHNS and SASEGT.

The V call is TRBV6-1, the J call TRBJ2-7; D is ambiguous. The germline V gene has CDR1 MNHNS and CDR2 SASEGT. V lost 6 bases and J lost 6, with 12 bases in between. The CDR3 length is 12 residues. The DNA for the CDR3 is TGTGCCAGCAGGAGGACGCAGCCCGAGCAGTACTTC. It specifies CASRRTQPEQYF.